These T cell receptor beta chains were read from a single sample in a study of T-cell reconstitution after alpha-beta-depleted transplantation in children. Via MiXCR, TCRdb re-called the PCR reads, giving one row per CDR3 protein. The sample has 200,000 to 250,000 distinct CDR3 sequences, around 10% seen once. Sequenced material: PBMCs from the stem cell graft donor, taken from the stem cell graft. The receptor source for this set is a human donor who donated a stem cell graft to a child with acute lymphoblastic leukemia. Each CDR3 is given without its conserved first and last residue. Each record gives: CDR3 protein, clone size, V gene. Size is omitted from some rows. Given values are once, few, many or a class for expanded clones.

CDR3 protein: ASSGPGTGIHNEQF
clone size: many
V gene: TRBV5-5

CDR3 protein: AISGTEYNEQF
clone size: many
V gene: TRBV10-3

CDR3 protein: ASSPRSREETQY
clone size: .
V gene: TRBV11-2

CDR3 protein: ASSSGTGKEAF
clone size: few
V gene: TRBV5-1

CDR3 protein: ASSLAIGRQETQY
clone size: .
V gene: TRBV7-2

CDR3 protein: ASSPGTGKNYGYT
clone size: .
V gene: TRBV18

CDR3 protein: ASRKALEETQY
clone size: .
V gene: TRBV27

CDR3 protein: ASSLYPDSYEQY
clone size: many
V gene: TRBV27

CDR3 protein: ASSAELQGLGELF
clone size: many
V gene: TRBV9

CDR3 protein: ASSPHPGYT
clone size: .
V gene: TRBV18

CDR3 protein: ASSHGTGYEQY
clone size: many
V gene: TRBV7-2

CDR3 protein: ASSKGQEPSGYT
clone size: .
V gene: TRBV5-1

CDR3 protein: ASSWLPSGAGTDTQY
clone size: many
V gene: TRBV27

CDR3 protein: SVGVTNTEAF
clone size: .
V gene: TRBV20-1

CDR3 protein: ASSGGQDRGEEAF
clone size: many
V gene: TRBV6-2/TRBV6-3

CDR3 protein: ASSQLAGTYNEQF
clone size: .
V gene: TRBV4-1

CDR3 protein: ASSFGGLGAGYT
clone size: few
V gene: TRBV12-3/TRBV12-4

CDR3 protein: AFSRRGSGVVSNEQY
clone size: .
V gene: TRBV2

CDR3 protein: ASSEGQGGQETQY
clone size: few
V gene: TRBV5-1

CDR3 protein: ATQRGGTDTQY
clone size: .
V gene: TRBV27

CDR3 protein: ASSQGLGSYEQY
clone size: .
V gene: TRBV4-3

CDR3 protein: ASSLEAGTGELF
clone size: few
V gene: TRBV7-2

CDR3 protein: SVDSGDDGYT
clone size: .
V gene: TRBV29-1

CDR3 protein: SVEGTRATGSYGYT
clone size: .
V gene: TRBV29-1

CDR3 protein: ASSLAAVLAGELF
clone size: few
V gene: TRBV12-3/TRBV12-4

CDR3 protein: SVEAEGANRNYGYT
clone size: .
V gene: TRBV29-1

CDR3 protein: ASRRDTEAF
clone size: few
V gene: TRBV7-9